The clone carrying this T cell receptor beta chain was observed a few times. CDR1 and CDR2 from the germline V gene are DFQATT and SNEGSKA (reference sequence). The CDR3 is 13 amino acids. V shed 6 bases, J shed 5 bases, and the junction held 8 bases outside the gene matches. Each CDR3 protein is one row after TCRdb ran MiXCR on the 5' RACE reads. The sample has approximately 210,000 distinct CDR3 sequences; under 8.5% are singletons. The record originates from a study of identical twins. This sample was also put to use in a study of T cells expressing NK-cell markers.

The source is a woman aged 18-29 years in good health. The chain joins TRBV20-1 to TRBJ2-7; 9 nucleotides line up with TRBD1. The material sequenced was CD8+ T cells sorted from blood. As DNA, the CDR3 is TGCAGTGCAACGGGACAGGGCTCTGACGAGCAGTACTTC. Amino acid sequence: CSATGQGSDEQYF.